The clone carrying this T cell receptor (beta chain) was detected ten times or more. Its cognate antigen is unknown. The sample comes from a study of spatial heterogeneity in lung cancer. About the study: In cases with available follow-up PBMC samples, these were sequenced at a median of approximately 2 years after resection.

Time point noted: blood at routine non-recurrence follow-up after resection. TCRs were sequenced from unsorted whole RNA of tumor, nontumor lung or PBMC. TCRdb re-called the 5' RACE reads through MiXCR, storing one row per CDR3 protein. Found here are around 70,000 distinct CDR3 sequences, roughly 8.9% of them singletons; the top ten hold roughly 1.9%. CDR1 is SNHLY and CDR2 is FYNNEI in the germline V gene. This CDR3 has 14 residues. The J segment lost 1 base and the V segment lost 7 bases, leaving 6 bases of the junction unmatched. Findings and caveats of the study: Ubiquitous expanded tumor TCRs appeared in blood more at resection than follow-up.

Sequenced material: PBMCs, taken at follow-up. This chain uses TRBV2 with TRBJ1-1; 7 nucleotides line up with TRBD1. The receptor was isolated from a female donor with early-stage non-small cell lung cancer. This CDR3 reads CASTRDSQNTEAFF. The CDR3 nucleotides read TGTGCCAGCACTAGGGACAGTCAGAACACTGAAGCTTTCTTT.